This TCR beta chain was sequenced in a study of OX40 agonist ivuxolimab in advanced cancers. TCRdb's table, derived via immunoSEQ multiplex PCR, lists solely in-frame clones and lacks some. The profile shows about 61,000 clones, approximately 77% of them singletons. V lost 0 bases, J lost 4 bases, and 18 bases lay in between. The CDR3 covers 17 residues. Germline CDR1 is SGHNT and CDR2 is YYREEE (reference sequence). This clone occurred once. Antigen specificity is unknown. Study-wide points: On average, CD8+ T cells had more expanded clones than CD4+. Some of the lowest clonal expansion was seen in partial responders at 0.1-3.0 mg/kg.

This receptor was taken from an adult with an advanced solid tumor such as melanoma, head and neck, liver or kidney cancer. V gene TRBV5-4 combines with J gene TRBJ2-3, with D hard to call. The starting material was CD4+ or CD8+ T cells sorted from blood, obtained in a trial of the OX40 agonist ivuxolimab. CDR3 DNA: TGTGCCAGCAGCTTGGACCGAGCCGTGGCAAGTGCAGATACGCAGTATTTT. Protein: CASSLDRAVASADTQYF.